Detailed here is one T cell receptor (beta chain). Trimming removed 2 bases from V and 5 bases from J, with 12 bases in between. In germline, CDR1 is KGHDR, CDR2 SFDVKD. This CDR3 is built from 14 residues. The entry originates in a study of CD8 T cells in Susac syndrome. Reverse transcription used about 0.45 to 1 ug RNA and random hexamers. The method of amplification for TCR beta CDR3 was immunoSEQ multiplex PCR, covering 54 Vbeta and 13 Jbeta. TCRdb re-analysed the immunoSEQ multiplex PCR reads in MiXCR, keeping a single row per CDR3 protein. The top ten hold approximately 0.1% of the sample, which has around 190,000 distinct CDR3 sequences, just under 95% seen once. Healthy donors, matched for age and sex, constituted the control group. Negative isolation yielded CD8+ and CD4+ T cells; FACS enriched TEMRA cells.

Input material: CD4+ T cells from PBMCs. This chain joins TRBV24-1 and TRBJ2-7; D call uncertain. The clonotype was recovered from a human donor in good health. CDR3 protein: CATSDSSAPNEQYF. DNA for the CDR3: TGTGCCACCAGTGATTCATCAGCTCCAAACGAGCAGTACTTC.